This T cell receptor beta chain is from a study of early T cells in non-severe SARS-CoV-2 infection. As for the study in general: Sequencing of bulk RNA from unsorted whole blood was done, without chain pairing. Study-wide results and limits: Matching results from VDJdb favored anti-spike CD8 responses, leaving private and CD4 specificities undetected.

Attachment of unique molecular identifiers to individual cDNA molecules was performed. TCRdb re-derived calls from the 5' RACE reads in MiXCR, one entry per CDR3 protein. Altogether about 30,000 distinct CDR3 sequences are present, roughly 5.1% being singletons, with the ten largest covering 10% to 14%. This clonotype qualifies as medium-sized. The antigen is unknown. This CDR3 spans 13 amino acids. The V end was cut by 0 bases, the J end by 2 bases, with 7 bases between. Germline V gene lookup returns CDR1 GTSNPN and CDR2 SVGIG (reference sequence). The chain links TRBV30 to TRBJ2-5; D not certain. Sequenced input: whole blood. The receptor comes from an adult who was a healthcare worker with PCR-confirmed SARS-CoV-2 infection or an uninfected control (not recorded which). CDR3 nucleotides: TGTGCCTGGAGTGTATTGAGACAAGAGACCCAGTACTTC. It is translated as CAWSVLRQETQYF.